A single sample gave rise to the 22 T cell receptor beta chains below, sequenced in a study of regulatory T cells in long-lasting Graves disease (dated by TCRdb to about 2021). Preparation of the library involved multiplex PCR. Sequencer: Illumina HiSeq 4000. To build TCR beta libraries, CDR3 regions were amplified by Arm-PCR using iRepertoire HTBI primers. Clones were called with MiXCR by TCRdb after fastp trimmed the public reads at Q25, and only in-frame beta chains were retained. Entries that share a CDR3 protein sequence are merged under the most common genes and DNA. The sample records roughly 560,000 distinct CDR3 sequences, around 16% of which are singletons. The ten largest clones represent 25% of the sample. This specimen's time point label, per the study, means: newly diagnosed GD, antithyroid drugs for less than 3 months. RNA was extracted from PBMCs in TRIzol for both TCR sequencing and RNA sequencing.

In addition, the sample was reused for a study of T cells in Graves' hyperthyroidism and ophthalmopathy.

Sequenced here: peripheral blood mononuclear cells (PBMCs), sampled at new diagnosis, from a patient treated with antithyroid drugs. The receptors here all came from a woman aged 35 to 60 with Graves disease. Donor details come from another sample of the same person, matched by shared clones.

The V call is TRBV6-1, the J call TRBJ2-6; a weak D match, TRBD1 (6 bases). Trimming stripped 3 bases from V and 1 base from J, with 10 bases between. This CDR3 is built from 16 residues. The V gene's germline CDR1 is MNHNS and CDR2 SASEGT. CDR3 region: CASSDPGASGANVLTF. For the CDR3, the DNA is TGTGCCAGCAGTGATCCAGGGGCTTCTGGGGCCAACGTCCTGACTTTC.

At least ten counts were recorded for this clonotype. The J gene is TRBJ1-5, the V gene TRBV12-3 or TRBV12-4; 7 nucleotides align to TRBD1. V gave up 3 bases and J gave up 7 bases; unmatched junction bases: 6. The length of the CDR3 is 14 residues. The CDR3 protein is CASSFDREGQPQHF. The CDR3 nucleotides read TGTGCCAGCAGTTTTGACAGGGAAGGGCAGCCCCAGCATTTT.

This clonotype has a count of ten or more. The rearrangement uses TRBV6-1 and TRBJ2-7; D is unresolved. V shed 5 bases and J shed 3 bases, with 5 bases lying between them. CDR1 MNHNS and CDR2 SASEGT come from the germline V gene. CDR3 length: 11 residues. CDR3: CASSTYYEQYF. CDR3 nucleotides: TGTGCCAGCAGTACCTACTACGAGCAGTACTTC.

About this clonotype: This sequence may be a read error, since a much larger clone differs from it by one base. The chain recombines TRBV6-1 with TRBJ2-3, with D possibly being TRBD2 (6 bases). Germline V CDR1 and CDR2: MNHNS, SASEGT. V dropped 4 bases and J dropped 2 bases, with 10 bases sitting between them. The CDR3 is made up of 14 amino acids. The CDR3 nucleotides read TGTGCCAGCAGTGGGCGGGGAGACACAGATACGCAGTATTTT. Translation: CASSGRGDTDTQYF.

This clonotype was observed once. The chain recombines TRBV12-3 or TRBV12-4 with TRBJ1-6; TRBD1 matches 9 bases. The trim removed 5 bases at V and 10 bases at J, leaving 9 bases unmatched. This CDR3 contains 15 residues. Here the CDR3 DNA reads TGTGCCAGCAGTAGGACAGGGGAGGGAAGATCACCCCTCCACTTT. Amino acids: CASSRTGEGRSPLHF.

In this sample, this clonotype turned up many times. This sequence joins TRBV27 and TRBJ2-3, with 10 bases that match TRBD2. CDR3 length: 16 amino acids. The junction had 10 bases not matched to a gene; V was cut back by 4 bases and J by 6 bases. The germline gives CDR1 MNHEY, CDR2 SMNVEV (reference sequence). The CDR3 bases are TGTGCCAGCAGTTATAGCGGGGGGAATGTCGCTGATACGCAGTATTTT. Translating gives CASSYSGGNVADTQYF.

At least ten counts were recorded for this clonotype. The junction departs from the called germline gene at one end, perhaps through a read error. This chain connects TRBV5-1 to TRBJ1-1; the D is unclear. The germline V gene has CDR1 SGHRS and CDR2 YFSETQ. This CDR3 contains 14 residues. Written as DNA, the CDR3 is TGTGCCAGCAGCTTAGTGGTTGGGAACACTGAAGCTTTCTTT. It translates to CASSLVVGNTEAFF.

CDR3: CASSTGGTYNEQFF. Written as DNA, the CDR3 is TGTGCCAGTAGTACGGGGGGCACCTACAATGAGCAGTTCTTC. The V call is TRBV19, the J call TRBJ2-1, with D tentatively TRBD2 (7 bases). Per the germline V gene, CDR1 is LNHDA and CDR2 is SQIVND (reference sequence). CDR3 length: 14 residues. V was pared by 4 bases and J by 2 bases, with 9 bases between.

This clonotype was detected ten times or more. The chain employs TRBV12-3 or TRBV12-4 and TRBJ2-5; 9 bases line up with TRBD2. The CDR3 has 14 amino acids. The trim removed 5 bases at V and 5 bases at J, leaving 6 bases unmatched. The CDR3 here is CASSRGGGVETQYF. For the CDR3, the DNA is TGTGCCAGCAGTCGAGGCGGGGGGGTTGAGACCCAGTACTTC.

This clonotype was detected only a few times. The J gene is TRBJ2-7, the V gene TRBV28; 8 bases map to TRBD1. V lost 4 bases and J lost 7; bases outside the gene matches: 9. This CDR3 is built from 14 residues. Per the germline V gene, CDR1 is MDHEN and CDR2 is SYDVKM. CDR3 sequence (DNA): TGTGCCAGCAGTTATATCCCAGGGGGCTTAGAGCAGTACTTC. It is translated as CASSYIPGGLEQYF.

The rearrangement joins TRBV27 to TRBJ1-3; a weak D match, TRBD1 (5 bases). Trimming left V 7 bases short and J 3 bases short, with 19 bases between. The CDR3 spans 16 residues. CDR1 is MNHEY, CDR2 SMNVEV, per germline (reference sequence). The CDR3 DNA follows: TGTGCCAGCATCCCCCGGGGGACCAACGATGGAAACACCATATATTTT. Protein sequence: CASIPRGTNDGNTIYF.

The gene calls are TRBV6-2 or TRBV6-3 and TRBJ2-7; D unresolved. From germline, CDR1 is MNHEY and CDR2 SVGEGT. The CDR3 has 15 residues. V lost 0 bases and J lost 5, with 14 bases in between. CDR3 bases: TGTGCCAGCAGTTACTCGAAACTCCCGCAGAACGAGCAGTACTTC. Protein product: CASSYSKLPQNEQYF.

This clonotype was seen ten or more times. The CDR3 loop reads CASSEHPNQPQHF. The CDR3 DNA reads TGTGCCAGCAGTGAACATCCCAATCAGCCCCAGCATTTT. The chain joins TRBV6-1 to TRBJ1-5; D gene ambiguous. The V end was cut by 2 bases, the J end by 3 bases, with 5 bases between. From germline, CDR1 is MNHNS and CDR2 SASEGT. The CDR3 has 13 residues.

The chain has TRBV11-2 and TRBJ2-1; 7 bases map to TRBD2. Trimming cost V 5 bases and J 0 bases; bases outside gene matches: 4. Germline values: CDR1 SGHAT, CDR2 FQNNGV. CDR3 size: 15 residues. The CDR3 loop reads CASSERDFSYNEQFF. The CDR3 DNA is TGTGCCAGCAGCGAGCGGGACTTCTCCTACAATGAGCAGTTCTTC.

There are many counts of this clonotype. The chain recombines TRBV11-2 with TRBJ2-7; unclear D gene. Trimming pared 1 base from V and 4 bases from J, leaving 8 bases between. This CDR3 has 13 residues. Germline V gene lookup returns CDR1 SGHAT and CDR2 FQNNGV. CDR3 DNA: TGTGCCAGCAGCTTAGCCAGAGCGTACGAGCAGTACTTC. Its translation is CASSLARAYEQYF.

This clonotype was recorded at least ten times. The chain links TRBV7-9 to TRBJ1-1; 8 nucleotides agree with TRBD1. This CDR3 spans 14 amino acids. The germline V gene has CDR1 SEHNR and CDR2 FQNEAQ (reference sequence). V lost 3 bases and J lost 5; bases outside the gene matches: 5. This chain's CDR3 is CASSLRTGRTEAFF. The DNA for the CDR3 is TGTGCCAGCAGCTTGCGGACAGGGAGAACTGAAGCTTTCTTT.

This clonotype was counted only a few times. The CDR3 is CASSPRGPTNSPLHF. In DNA form, the CDR3 reads TGTGCCAGCAGCCCCCGGGGACCTACAAATTCACCCCTCCACTTT. The chain links TRBV6-1 to TRBJ1-6; tentatively, D is TRBD1 (5 bases). The CDR3 consists of 15 residues. The ends were cut back, 6 bases at V and 7 bases at J, with 16 bases in the middle. Germline CDR1 and CDR2: MNHNS and SASEGT.

This clonotype was counted at least ten times. The chain carries TRBV5-1 and TRBJ2-3; TRBD1 might be the D (6 bases). The V and J ends lost 1 base and 6 bases respectively, with 15 bases between them. Germline V lookup: CDR1 SGHRS, CDR2 YFSETQ. The CDR3 runs to 15 residues. The CDR3 reads CASSLLGAGVDTQYF. For the CDR3, the DNA is TGCGCCAGCAGCTTGTTGGGGGCCGGTGTGGATACGCAGTATTTT.

There are a few counts of this clonotype. The chain links TRBV20-1 to TRBJ1-2; unclear D gene. Germline lookup yields CDR1 DFQATT and CDR2 SNEGSKA (reference sequence). The germline V and J ends were trimmed by 0 bases and 5 bases, with 10 bases remaining between them. The CDR3 spans 13 residues. The CDR3 bases are TGCAGTGCTAGAGATCGCCGGGCTTATGGCTACACCTTC. Amino acids: CSARDRRAYGYTF.

This clonotype was counted many times. This chain uses TRBV12-3 or TRBV12-4 with TRBJ2-2; weak D call: TRBD1 (6 bases). The CDR3 totals 13 residues. Trimming shortened V by 7 bases and J by 5 bases, and 11 bases separated the two germline ends. CDR3 region: CASNQQGTGELFF. The CDR3 region has the DNA TGTGCCAGCAACCAACAGGGTACCGGGGAGCTGTTTTTT.

The rearrangement uses TRBV10-1 and TRBJ2-7, with D perhaps matching TRBD2 (6 bases). CDR1 and CDR2 (germline): WNHNN, SYGVQD (reference sequence). V lost 2 bases and J 2 bases, leaving 13 bases between the germline ends. The CDR3 has 15 amino acids. For the CDR3, the DNA is TGCGCCAGCAGTGAGGAGGGGAGGCTTCCCTACGAGCAGTACTTC. Residues: CASSEEGRLPYEQYF.

This clonotype was seen ten or more times. This chain joins TRBV24-1 and TRBJ1-6, with TRBD1 matching 10 bases. V lost 6 bases and J lost 11; bases outside the gene matches: 15. Germline V gene lookup returns CDR1 KGHDR and CDR2 SFDVKD. The CDR3 totals 17 residues. The CDR3 sequence: CATSSTRDRGWEAPLHF. In DNA form, the CDR3 reads TGTGCCACCAGTAGCACCCGGGACAGGGGTTGGGAAGCACCCCTCCACTTT.